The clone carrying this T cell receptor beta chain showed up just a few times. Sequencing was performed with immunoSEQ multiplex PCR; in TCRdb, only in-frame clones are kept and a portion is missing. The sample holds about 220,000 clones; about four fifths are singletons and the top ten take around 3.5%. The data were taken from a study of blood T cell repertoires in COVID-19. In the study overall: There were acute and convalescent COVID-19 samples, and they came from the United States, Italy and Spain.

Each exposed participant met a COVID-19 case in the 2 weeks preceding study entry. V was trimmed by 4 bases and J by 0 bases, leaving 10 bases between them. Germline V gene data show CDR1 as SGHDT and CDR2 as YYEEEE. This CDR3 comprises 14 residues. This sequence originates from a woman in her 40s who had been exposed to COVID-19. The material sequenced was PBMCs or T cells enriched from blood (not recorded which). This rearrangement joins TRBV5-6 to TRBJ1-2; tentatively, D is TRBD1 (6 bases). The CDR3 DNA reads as TGTGCCAGCAGCCCTGGACAGTCTAACTATGGCTACACCTTC. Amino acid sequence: CASSPGQSNYGYTF.